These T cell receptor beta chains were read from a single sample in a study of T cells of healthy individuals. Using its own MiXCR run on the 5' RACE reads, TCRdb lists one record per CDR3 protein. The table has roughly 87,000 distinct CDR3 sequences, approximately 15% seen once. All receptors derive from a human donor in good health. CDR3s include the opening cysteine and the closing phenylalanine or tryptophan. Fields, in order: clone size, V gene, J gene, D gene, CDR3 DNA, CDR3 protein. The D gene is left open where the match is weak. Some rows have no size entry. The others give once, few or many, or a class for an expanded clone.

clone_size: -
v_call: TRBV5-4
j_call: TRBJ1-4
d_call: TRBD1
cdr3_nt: TGTGCCAGCAGTCGGGACAGAGCTAATGAAAAACTGTTTTTT
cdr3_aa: CASSRDRANEKLFF

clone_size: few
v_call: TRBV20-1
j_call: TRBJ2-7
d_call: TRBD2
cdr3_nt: TGCAGTGCAGGGACTAGTGTCTACGAGCAGTACTTC
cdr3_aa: CSAGTSVYEQYF

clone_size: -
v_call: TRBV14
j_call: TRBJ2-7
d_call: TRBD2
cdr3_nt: TGTGCCAGCAGCCAAGAAGGGACTAGCGGGGCCTACGAGCAGTACTTC
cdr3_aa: CASSQEGTSGAYEQYF

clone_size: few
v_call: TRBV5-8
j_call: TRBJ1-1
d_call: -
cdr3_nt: TGTGCCAGCAGCTGGGACCGATTGAACACTGAAGCTTTCTTT
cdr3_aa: CASSWDRLNTEAFF

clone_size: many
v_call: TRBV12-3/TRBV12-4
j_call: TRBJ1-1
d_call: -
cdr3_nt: TGTGCCAGCAGTCCGCGGAGACAGCCGAACACTGAAGCTTTCTTT
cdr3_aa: CASSPRRQPNTEAFF

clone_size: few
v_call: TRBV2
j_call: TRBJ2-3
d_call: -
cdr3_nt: TGTGCCAGCAGTGAAAGAATGGGGCTGGCAAAGGGAGATACGCAGTATTTT
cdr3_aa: CASSERMGLAKGDTQYF

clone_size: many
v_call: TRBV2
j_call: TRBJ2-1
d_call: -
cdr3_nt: TGTGCCAGCAGTGGAGGGCGTGGGTTTGGGAATGAGCAGTTCTTC
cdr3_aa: CASSGGRGFGNEQFF

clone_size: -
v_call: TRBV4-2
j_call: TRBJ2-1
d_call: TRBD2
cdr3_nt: TGTGCCAGCAGCCAGCGACTAGCGGGGGGTTTCAATGAGCAGTTCTTC
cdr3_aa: CASSQRLAGGFNEQFF

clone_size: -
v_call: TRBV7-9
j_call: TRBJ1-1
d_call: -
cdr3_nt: TGTGCCAGCAGCCAACACGGGGGAAACACTGAAGCTTTCTTT
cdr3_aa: CASSQHGGNTEAFF

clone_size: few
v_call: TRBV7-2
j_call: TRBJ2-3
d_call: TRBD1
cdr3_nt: TGTGCCAGCAGCTTAGTTCGTTTTCAAGGGGGCGGGAGCACAGATACGCAGTATTTT
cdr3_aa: CASSLVRFQGGGSTDTQYF

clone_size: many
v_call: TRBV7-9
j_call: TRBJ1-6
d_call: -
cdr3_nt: TGTGCCAGCAGCCCCGACGGGAGCTCCTATAATTCACCCCTCCACTTT
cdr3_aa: CASSPDGSSYNSPLHF

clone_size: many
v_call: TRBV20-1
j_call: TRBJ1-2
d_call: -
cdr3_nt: TGCAGTGCTAGTCGCCCGAAAGACTATGGCTACACCTTC
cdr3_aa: CSASRPKDYGYTF

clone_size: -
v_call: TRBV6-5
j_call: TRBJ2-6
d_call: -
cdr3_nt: TGTGCCAGCAGGGCCCGCTCTGGGGCCAACGTCCTGACTTTC
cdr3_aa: CASRARSGANVLTF

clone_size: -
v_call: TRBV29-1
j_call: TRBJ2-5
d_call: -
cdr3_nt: TGCAGCGCTGTGAGGACTTGGGGGGAGACCCAGTACTTC
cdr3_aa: CSAVRTWGETQYF

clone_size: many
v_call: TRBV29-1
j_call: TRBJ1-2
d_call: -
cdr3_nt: TGCAGCCGGAGGGCCGGGCAGGGAGGCTATGGCTACACCTTC
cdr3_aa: CSRRAGQGGYGYTF

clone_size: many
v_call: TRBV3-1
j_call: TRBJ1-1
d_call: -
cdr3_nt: TGTGCCAGCAGCCAATTCGAGGGGAACACTGAAGCTTTCTTT
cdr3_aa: CASSQFEGNTEAFF

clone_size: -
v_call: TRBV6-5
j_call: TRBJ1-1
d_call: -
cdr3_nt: TGTGCCAGCAGACCCCACCCGGGACGGGACACTGAAGCTTTCTTT
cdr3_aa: CASRPHPGRDTEAFF

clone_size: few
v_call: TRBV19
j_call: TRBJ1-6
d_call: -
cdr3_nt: TGTGCCAGTAGTATTGGCGGGGCAGCCTATTCACCCCTCCACTTT
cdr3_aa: CASSIGGAAYSPLHF

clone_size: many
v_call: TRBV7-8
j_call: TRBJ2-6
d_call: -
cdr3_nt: TGTGCCAGCAGCTCTTACGGCTCTGGGGCCAACGTCCTGACTTTC
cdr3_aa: CASSSYGSGANVLTF

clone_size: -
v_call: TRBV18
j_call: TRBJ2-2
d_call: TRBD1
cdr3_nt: TGTGCCAGCTCACCCCAGACAGGGTCGACCGGGGAGCTGTTTTTT
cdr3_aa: CASSPQTGSTGELFF

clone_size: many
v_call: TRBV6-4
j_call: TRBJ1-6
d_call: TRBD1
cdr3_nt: TGTGCCAGCAGTGACTCGGGGACAGAGAATTCACCCCTCCACTTT
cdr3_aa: CASSDSGTENSPLHF

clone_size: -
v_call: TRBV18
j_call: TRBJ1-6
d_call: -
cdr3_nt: TGTGCCAGCTCACCAAACGCAGGGAATAATTCACCCCTCCACTTT
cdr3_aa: CASSPNAGNNSPLHF

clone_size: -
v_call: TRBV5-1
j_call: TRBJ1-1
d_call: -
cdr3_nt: TGCGCCAGCAGGGGGGTCACTGAAGCTTTCTTT
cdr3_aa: CASRGVTEAFF

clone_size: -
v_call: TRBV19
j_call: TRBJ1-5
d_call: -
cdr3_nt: TGTGCCAGTAGTATGCATCAGAATCAGCCCCAGCATTTT
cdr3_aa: CASSMHQNQPQHF

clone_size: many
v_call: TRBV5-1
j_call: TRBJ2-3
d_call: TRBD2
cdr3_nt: TGCGCCAGCAGCTTGGCGACTAGCGGCACAGATACGCAGTATTTT
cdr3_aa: CASSLATSGTDTQYF

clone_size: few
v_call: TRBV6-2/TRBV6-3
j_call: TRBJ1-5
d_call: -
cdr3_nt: TGTGCCAGCAGTTACGCGGGGGGCAGCAATCAGCCCCAGCATTTT
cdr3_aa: CASSYAGGSNQPQHF

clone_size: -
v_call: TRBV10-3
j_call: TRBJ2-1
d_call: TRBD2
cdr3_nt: TGTGCCATCAGTGAGTCGACTAGCGGGAGTAATGAGCAGTTCTTC
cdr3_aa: CAISESTSGSNEQFF

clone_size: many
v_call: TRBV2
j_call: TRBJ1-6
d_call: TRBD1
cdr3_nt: TGTGCCAGCAGTCAGGGGGAACCGAGCTCCTATAATTCACCCCTCCACTTT
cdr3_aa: CASSQGEPSSYNSPLHF

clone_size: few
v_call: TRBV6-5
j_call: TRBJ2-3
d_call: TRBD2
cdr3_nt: TGTGCCAGCAGTGCAACTAGCGGCCTCGATGCAGATACGCAGTATTTT
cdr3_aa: CASSATSGLDADTQYF

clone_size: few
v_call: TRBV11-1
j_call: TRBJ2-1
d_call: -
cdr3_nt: TGTGCCAGCAGCTTCTCCGCCCCAGACAATGAGCAGTTCTTC
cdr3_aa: CASSFSAPDNEQFF

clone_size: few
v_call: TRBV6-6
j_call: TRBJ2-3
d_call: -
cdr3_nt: TGTGCCAGCAGTGCGACAGACACAGATACGCAGTATTTT
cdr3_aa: CASSATDTDTQYF

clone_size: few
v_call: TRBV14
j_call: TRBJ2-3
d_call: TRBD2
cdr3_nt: TGTGCCAGCAGCCCCACACGGACTAGCGGGCCAGATACGCAGTATTTT
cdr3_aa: CASSPTRTSGPDTQYF

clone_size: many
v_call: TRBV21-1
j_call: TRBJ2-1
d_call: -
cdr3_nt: TGTGCCAGCAAGGGGTTAGCGGGAACCAATGAGCAGTTCTTC
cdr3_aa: CASKGLAGTNEQFF

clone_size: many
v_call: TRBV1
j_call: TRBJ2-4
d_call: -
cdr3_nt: TGCACCAGCAGCCAAGGGGGCAGGCTACTAGCCAAAAACATTCAGTACTTC
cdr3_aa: CTSSQGGRLLAKNIQYF

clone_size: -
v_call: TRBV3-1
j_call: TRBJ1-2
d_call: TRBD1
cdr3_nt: TGTGCCAGCAGCCAATCACAGGGGGCTGGCTACACCTTC
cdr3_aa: CASSQSQGAGYTF

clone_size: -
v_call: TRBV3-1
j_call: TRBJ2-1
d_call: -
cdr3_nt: TGTGCCAGCAGCCAACAATTAGGGCCAAGCTCCTACAATGAGCAGTTCTTC
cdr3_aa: CASSQQLGPSSYNEQFF

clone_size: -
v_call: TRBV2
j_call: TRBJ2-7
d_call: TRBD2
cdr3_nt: TGTGCCAGCAGTGTAGCGGGAGGGCCGATCCACGAGCAGTACTTC
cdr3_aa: CASSVAGGPIHEQYF

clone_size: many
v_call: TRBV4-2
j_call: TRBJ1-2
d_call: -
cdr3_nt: TGTGCCAGCAGCCAGGCTCTATTGAACTATGGCTACACCTTC
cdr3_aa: CASSQALLNYGYTF

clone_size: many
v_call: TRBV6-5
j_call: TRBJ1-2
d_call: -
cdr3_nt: TGTGCCAGCAGTTCGGGTGGTGGCTACACCTTC
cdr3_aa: CASSSGGGYTF

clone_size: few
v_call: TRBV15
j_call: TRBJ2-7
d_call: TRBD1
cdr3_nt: TGTGCCACCAGCAGAGTGGGGGACAGACCGTCCTACGAGCAGTACTTC
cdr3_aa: CATSRVGDRPSYEQYF

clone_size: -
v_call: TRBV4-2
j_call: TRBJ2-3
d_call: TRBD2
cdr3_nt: TGTGCCAGCAGCCAACGGACTAGCGGGAGTCGGACGACAGATACGCAGTATTTT
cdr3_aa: CASSQRTSGSRTTDTQYF

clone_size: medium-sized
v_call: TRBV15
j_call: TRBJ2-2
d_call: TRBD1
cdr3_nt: TGTGCCACCAGCAGAGGGACAGGGGACACCGGGGAGCTGTTTTTT
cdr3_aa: CATSRGTGDTGELFF

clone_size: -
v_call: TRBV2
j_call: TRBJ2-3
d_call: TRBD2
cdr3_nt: TGTGCCAGCAGTGAAGCGACTGGACTAGCGGGAGCGACAGATACGCAGTATTTT
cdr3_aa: CASSEATGLAGATDTQYF

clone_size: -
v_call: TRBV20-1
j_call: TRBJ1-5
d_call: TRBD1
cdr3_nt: TGCAGTGCTCGACGGGGACAGGGGGTGAATCAGCCCCAGCATTTT
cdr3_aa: CSARRGQGVNQPQHF

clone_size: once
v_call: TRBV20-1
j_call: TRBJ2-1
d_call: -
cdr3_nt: TGCAGTGCTGCCCCAGGGGCGGCGAATGAGCAGTTCTTC
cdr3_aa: CSAAPGAANEQFF

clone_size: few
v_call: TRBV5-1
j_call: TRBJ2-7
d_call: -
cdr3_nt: TGCGCCAGCAGCCACCCGGACCCCCTAAGGGAGCAGTACTTC
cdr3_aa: CASSHPDPLREQYF

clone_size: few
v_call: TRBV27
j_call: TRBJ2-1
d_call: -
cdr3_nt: TGTGCCAGCAGCGCGGGACCGGGGTCCTACAATGAGCAGTTCTTC
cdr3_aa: CASSAGPGSYNEQFF

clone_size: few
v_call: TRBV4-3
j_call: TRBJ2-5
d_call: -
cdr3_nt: TGCGCCAGCAGCCAAGATAAATCAGGCCAAGAGACCCAGTACTTC
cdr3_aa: CASSQDKSGQETQYF

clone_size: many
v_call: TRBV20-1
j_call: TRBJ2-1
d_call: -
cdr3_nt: TGCAGTGCCCAGACTTCGGCGAGGATTGGACAGTTCTTC
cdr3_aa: CSAQTSARIGQFF

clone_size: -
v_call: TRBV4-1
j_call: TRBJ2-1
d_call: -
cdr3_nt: TGCGCCAGCAGCCAAGAGGCCACAGCCTCCTACAATGAGCAGTTCTTC
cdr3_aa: CASSQEATASYNEQFF

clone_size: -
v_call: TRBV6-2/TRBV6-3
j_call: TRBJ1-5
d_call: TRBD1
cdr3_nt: TGTGCCAGCAGTTGGACAGGTAGGCCCCAGCATTTT
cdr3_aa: CASSWTGRPQHF

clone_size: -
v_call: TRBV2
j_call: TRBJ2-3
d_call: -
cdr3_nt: TGTGCCGCGAGGTGGGCCCTCTATCACGGTACGCAGTATTTT
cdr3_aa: CAARWALYHGTQYF

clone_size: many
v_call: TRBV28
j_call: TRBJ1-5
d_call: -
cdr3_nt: TGTGCCAGCAGTTTAGGCCAGGGAGTTCTTCAGCCCCAGCATTTT
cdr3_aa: CASSLGQGVLQPQHF

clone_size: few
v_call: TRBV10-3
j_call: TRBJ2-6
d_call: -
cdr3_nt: TGTGCCATCAGACAAGACAGCTCTGGGGCCAACGTCCTGACTTTC
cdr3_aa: CAIRQDSSGANVLTF

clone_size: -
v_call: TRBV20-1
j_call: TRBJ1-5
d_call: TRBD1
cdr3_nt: TGCAGTGCTAGTAGACAGGGGTTCAATCAGCCCCAGCATTTT
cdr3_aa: CSASRQGFNQPQHF

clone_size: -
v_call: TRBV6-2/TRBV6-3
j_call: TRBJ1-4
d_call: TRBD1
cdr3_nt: TGTGCCAGCAGTACCTCAGGACTACTTACAGGGGGCTCGGGCGAAAAACTGTTTTTT
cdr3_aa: CASSTSGLLTGGSGEKLFF

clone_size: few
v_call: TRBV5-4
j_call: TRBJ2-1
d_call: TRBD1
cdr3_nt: TGTGCCAGCAGCTTGGGCAGGGGGCTAGACAATGAGCAGTTCTTC
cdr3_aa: CASSLGRGLDNEQFF